These 10 T cell receptor beta chains were sequenced from one sample in a study of blood T cell repertoires in COVID-19. TCRdb's copy holds only in-frame clones and misses some; the assay was immunoSEQ multiplex PCR. The sample holds 75,000 to 90,000 clones, 90% seen once. The source material was peripheral blood. These TCRs come from a woman aged 45-59 years in a cohort sampled during active COVID-19.

V and J are TRBV4-1 and TRBJ2-7, with 8 bases that match TRBD2. The CDR3 runs 19 residues. Trimming removed 3 bases from V and 4 bases from J; junction bases left unmatched: 20. The V gene's germline CDR1 is MGHRA and CDR2 YSYEKL. Here the CDR3 reads CASSHQGAGVDEGSYEQYF. CDR3 DNA: TGCGCCAGCAGCCATCAGGGAGCGGGAGTCGACGAGGGGAGTTACGAGCAGTACTTC.

This sequence joins TRBV5-6 and TRBJ1-1, with D possibly TRBD1 on 6 matching bases. The germline V gene has CDR1 SGHDT and CDR2 YYEEEE. V lost 4 bases, J lost 0 bases, and 16 bases lay in between. The CDR3 is 16 residues long. In DNA form, the CDR3 reads TGTGCCAGCAGCCCGAGGGGGTCCTTCATGAACACTGAAGCTTTCTTT. Translated: CASSPRGSFMNTEAFF.

The chain has TRBV28 and TRBJ1-2; TRBD1 is a possible D gene (6 bases). Trimming removed 4 bases from V and 2 bases from J, with 14 bases in between. This CDR3 spans 15 amino acids. Germline V gene sequence: CDR1 MDHEN, CDR2 SYDVKM. The CDR3 DNA reads TGTGCCAGCAGTTCCGGGACACCTTTGAACTATGGCTACACCTTC. Encoded protein: CASSSGTPLNYGYTF.

CDR3 nucleotides: TGTGCCAGCTCACCACCGACGGGAGGAACCGGGGAGCTGTTTTTT. As protein: CASSPPTGGTGELFF. V and J are TRBV18 and TRBJ2-2, with 7 bases aligning to TRBD2. CDR1 is KGHSH and CDR2 is LQKENI in the germline V gene. Germline trimming cut 0 bases from V and 5 bases from J; bases unmatched to any gene: 3. CDR3 length: 15 residues.

This sequence joins TRBV3-1 (or the pseudogene TRBV3-2) and TRBJ2-1; TRBD2 matches at 10 bases. V lost 4 bases and J lost 7; bases outside the gene matches: 7. Germline V CDR1 and CDR2: LGHDT, YNNKEL (reference sequence). The CDR3 length is 15 residues. The CDR3 sequence: CASSPAGGPSNEQFF. The CDR3 nucleotides read TGTGCCAGCAGCCCAGCGGGAGGGCCCTCGAATGAGCAGTTCTTC.

The genes are TRBV19 and TRBJ2-7; 10 positions match TRBD1. The CDR3 runs 14 residues. Trimming took 9 bases from V and 5 from J; bases not matched to a gene: 10. CDR1 LNHDA and CDR2 SQIVND come from the germline V gene (reference sequence). Here the CDR3 reads CASRPGTGVHEQYF. For the CDR3, the DNA is TGTGCCAGCCGACCCGGGACAGGGGTCCACGAGCAGTACTTC.

The chain recombines TRBV5-6 with TRBJ2-7, with a possible D match to TRBD2 (5 bases). CDR3 length: 12 amino acids. Germline V gene sequence: CDR1 SGHDT, CDR2 YYEEEE. The ends were cut back, 2 bases at V and 6 bases at J, with 9 bases in the middle. CDR3 in DNA: TGTGCCAGCAGCTTAGGGAGAACCGAGCAGTACTTC. Amino acids: CASSLGRTEQYF.

This chain uses TRBV5-4 with TRBJ2-7, with 8 bases lining up with TRBD2. Germline V lookup: CDR1 SGHNT, CDR2 YYREEE (reference sequence). The CDR3 covers 15 residues. V was pared by 5 bases and J by 3 bases, with 10 bases of the junction left unmatched. DNA for the CDR3: TGTGCCAGCAGTTTCAGCACTAGCGGATACTACGAGCAGTACTTC. Its translation is CASSFSTSGYYEQYF.

This chain connects TRBV28 to TRBJ2-6; possibly TRBD2 for D (6 bases). The CDR3 totals 17 residues. V lost 3 bases and J lost 1, with 13 bases in between. The germline gives CDR1 MDHEN, CDR2 SYDVKM. The CDR3 bases are TGTGCCAGCAGTTTTGGAGGGACCTTTTCTGGGGCCAACGTCCTGACTTTC. Its protein is CASSFGGTFSGANVLTF.

V is TRBV28 and J is TRBJ1-1, with 9 bases that match TRBD1. The CDR3 consists of 15 residues. V shed 7 bases and J 1 base; nucleotides not matched to a gene: 7. Germline lookup yields CDR1 MDHEN and CDR2 SYDVKM. This chain's CDR3 is CASTSAGQGNTEAFF. CDR3 in DNA: TGTGCCAGCACCTCTGCGGGACAGGGGAACACTGAAGCTTTCTTT.